This T cell receptor (beta chain) was captured in a study of blood T cell repertoires in COVID-19 (dated by TCRdb to about 2020). Study-level background: Samples covering the acute and convalescent phases of COVID-19 were provided by collaborators in the United States, Italy and Spain. The repertoires were released in a freely available public database meant as a resource for research on the immune response to SARS-CoV-2. Where HLA class I and class II types were available, the types were taken from metadata supplied by the sample provider, not from assay-based typing. Samples came from the ongoing ImmuneRACE study (first 160 participants) plus 1,254 subjects from 6 global collaborators. The material from the prospective study consisted of cDNA or gDNA derived from T cells, B-cell-depleted T cells, or PBMCs. Subjects who had been exposed to COVID-19, were actively infected with it, or had recovered from it provided the deeply sampled blood TCRbeta repertoires that made up the dataset. The sample metadata nearly always contained a de-identified subject ID, COVID-19 status, age in years and sex.

Note on this clone: Its antigen target is currently unknown. Nothing much larger sits one base from this clone, and base qualities are not available.

The CDR3 covers 13 residues, taking in both the cysteine and the phenylalanine. Kept here is only the CDR3 DNA, which spans 39 bases and is read in frame from base 1. As encoded in the germline V gene, CDR1 is MDHEN while CDR2 is SYDVKM. V trim: 7 bases; J trim: 6 bases; unmatched bases: 7. Participants in the prospective study were enrolled through a virtual design, were aged roughly 18 to 90 years, and lived in fewer than 30 United States geographic areas. In the prospective study, participants were assigned to cohorts based on the clinical history participants reported in a screening survey and a study questionnaire. For ImmuneRACE Cohort 3, a participant was defined as recovered based on two consecutive negative NP/OP PCR tests, clearance by a healthcare professional, or resolution of symptoms. Each participant in the prospective study had whole blood, serum and a nasopharyngeal or oropharyngeal swab collected by mobile phlebotomists. Over a 2-month period, participants in the prospective study had the option of providing additional blood draws and questionnaires. Before DNA extraction, prospective study blood samples were shipped either frozen or at room temperature.

Here is what the overall study found, with its caveats: Clinical and demographic metadata were provided uncurated, with the amount varying by source and participant.

The immunoSEQ Assay, a bias-controlled multiplex PCR, was used to amplify TCRbeta CDR3 regions from genomic DNA. The published analysis was carried out like this. Nucleated cell counts per sample were estimated from amplification of reference gene primers within the assay. To quantify the absolute abundance of each unique TCRbeta CDR3 rearrangement, sequence reads were collapsed and filtered. For each sample, productive Simpson clonality was calculated as the square root of Simpson's diversity index across productive rearrangements. TCRdb retrieved this table from immuneACCESS and kept in-frame rearrangements only. Not all clones are present; in checked studies, unresolved V genes account for under half, and no reason is known for the remainder. V and J calls and clone size come straight from that table; D and trimming were deduced from the DNA. The sample yields approximately 450,000 clones; 75% to 90% were counted once. Jointly, the top ten make up 1.1% of the sample.

The sequenced material came from PBMCs or T cells enriched from blood (not recorded which). The source is a young man who had recovered from COVID-19. This chain is built from TRBV28 and TRBJ2-3, with TRBD1 matching 7 junction bases. The CDR3 protein is CASKRGGSDTQYF. The DNA sequence is TGTGCCAGCAAAAGAGGGGGCTCGGATACGCAGTATTTT.